This paragraph covers one TCR beta chain sequence. Original processing notes: Amplifying reference gene primers gave estimates of nucleated cell counts. The data were produced by immunoSEQ multiplex PCR, yet TCRdb's version contains in-frame clones alone and is incomplete. V and J calls and clone size come straight from that table; D and trimming were deduced from the DNA. The data show some 110,000 clones, approximately 80% seen once. This entry comes from a study of blood T cell repertoires in COVID-19. Study-level background: The United States, Italy and Spain provided the acute and convalescent COVID-19 samples. PBMCs, B-cell-depleted T cells, or T cells were the source of the cDNA or gDNA that made up the material.

Per the germline V gene, CDR1 is SGHKS and CDR2 is YYEKEE (reference sequence). V was pared by 0 bases and J by 4 bases, with 13 bases between. CDR3 length equals 15 residues. The chain is built from TRBV5-5 and TRBJ1-1; possibly TRBD1 for D (6 bases). This clonotype was sampled from an older woman with acute or convalescent COVID-19. Sequencing was done on a sample of peripheral blood. The CDR3 DNA is TGTGCCAGCAGCTTGGTGGGCAGGGGTGGCACTGAAGCTTTCTTT. The encoded protein is CASSLVGRGGTEAFF.